These 15 T cell receptor beta chains were sequenced from one sample in a study of blood T cell repertoires in COVID-19 (dated by TCRdb to the early 2020s). The library was built by means of the immunoSEQ multiplex PCR assay. This immuneACCESS table, as held by TCRdb, lists in-frame sequences with V and J called but not all clones. Of the missing ones, under half trace to an unresolved V gene in checked studies; the others have no known cause. Within this sample are more than 120,000 clones, with approximately 88% of them counted one time only. The ten biggest clones cover 25% to 35% of the sample. The specimen was peripheral blood. The origin of the receptors is a human donor in a cohort sampled during active COVID-19.

The chain is built from TRBV21-1 and TRBJ1-2; the DNA was not used to check the table's D call, TRBD1. TRBV21-1 is recorded as a pseudogene. CDR3 size: 11 residues. CDR3: CAGPNREGYTF. The CDR3 DNA reads as TGTGCCGGACCGAACAGGGAAGGCTACACCTTC.

The chain recombines TRBV19 with TRBJ1-5; D is undetermined. The germline V gene has CDR1 LNHDA and CDR2 SQIVND (reference sequence). Trimming pared 2 bases from V and 6 bases from J, leaving 14 bases between. The CDR3 contains 15 residues. Here the CDR3 DNA reads TGTGCCAGTAGTATATTAGGGAGGGTGGGTCAGCCCCAGCATTTT. Its protein product is CASSILGRVGQPQHF.

This chain uses TRBV7-8 with TRBJ1-5; no clear D gene. V was cut by 5 bases and J by 1 base, with 9 bases left in between. Germline lookup yields CDR1 SGHVS and CDR2 FQNEAQ. The CDR3 runs 14 residues. CDR3 residues: CASSPRGSNQPQHF. The CDR3 DNA reads as TGTGCCAGCAGCCCTAGAGGGAGCAATCAGCCCCAGCATTTT.

This chain links TRBV7-3 with TRBJ2-7; perhaps TRBD2 as D (6 bases). V was clipped by 3 bases and J by 1 base, with 13 bases between them. Germline-derived CDR1 and CDR2 are SGHTA and FQGTGA. This CDR3 comprises 15 residues. In DNA, the CDR3 is TGTGCCAGCAGCTTGACTAGTGCGTCTTCCTACGAGCAGTACTTC. This gives the protein CASSLTSASSYEQYF.

J is TRBJ2-1 and V is TRBV4-1; TRBD2 matches at 8 bases. Unmatched junction bases numbered 9, after V lost 0 bases and J lost 5 bases. Germline V gives CDR1 MGHRA, CDR2 YSYEKL. The CDR3 totals 17 residues. Here the CDR3 DNA reads TGCGCCAGCAGCCAAGAAGTCTACGGGGGGGCTAACAATGAGCAGTTCTTC. Residues: CASSQEVYGGANNEQFF.

The chain uses TRBV2 and TRBJ2-1; a possible D gene is TRBD1 (5 bases). Looked up from germline, CDR1 is SNHLY and CDR2 is FYNNEI. V was trimmed by 6 bases and J by 0 bases, leaving 12 bases between them. This CDR3 is 15 amino acids long. The chain's CDR3 is CASRATGSSYNEQFF. CDR3 DNA: TGTGCCAGCAGGGCTACAGGTAGCTCCTACAATGAGCAGTTCTTC.

The chain carries TRBV15 and TRBJ2-7, with 9 bases matching TRBD2. CDR1 and CDR2 (germline): LNHNV, YYDKDF (reference sequence). V shed 4 bases, J shed 2 bases, and the junction held 3 bases outside the gene matches. The CDR3 contains 14 residues. This CDR3 is CATSISGGTYEQYF. The CDR3 DNA sequence: TGTGCCACCAGCATTAGCGGGGGAACCTACGAGCAGTACTTC.

This chain links TRBV5-4 with TRBJ2-2; 13 nucleotides align to TRBD2. The CDR3 covers 15 residues. V lost 4 bases, J lost 8 bases, and 5 bases stayed unmatched. Germline-derived CDR1 and CDR2 are SGHNT and YYREEE (reference sequence). CDR3 sequence reads: CASSRTSGGGGELFF. CDR3 DNA: TGTGCCAGCAGCAGGACTAGCGGGGGTGGTGGGGAGCTGTTTTTT.

CDR3 protein: CASSPQGAGQNGYTF. In nucleotides, the CDR3 is TGTGCCAGCTCACCACAGGGGGCCGGTCAGAATGGCTACACCTTC. The rearrangement joins TRBV18 to TRBJ1-2; 7 bases are a match to TRBD1. The germline CDR1 and CDR2 sequences are KGHSH and LQKENI. V shed 1 base and J 6 bases; nucleotides not matched to a gene: 8. The CDR3 totals 15 residues.

The chain has TRBV15 and TRBJ1-1; no clear D. This CDR3 spans 14 amino acids. V lost 3 bases and J 6 bases, leaving 14 bases between the germline ends. Looked up from germline, CDR1 is LNHNV and CDR2 is YYDKDF (reference sequence). CDR3 loop: CATSSRHGWAEAFF. The CDR3 DNA reads TGTGCCACCAGCAGTCGACACGGATGGGCTGAAGCTTTCTTT.

V and J are TRBV11-2 and TRBJ2-7, with a weak D call TRBD1 (6 bases). Trimming removed 0 bases at V and 2 bases at J, with 14 bases between. The CDR3 covers 16 residues. CDR1 and CDR2 (germline): SGHAT, FQNNGV. The CDR3 DNA follows: TGTGCCAGCAGCTTAGACAGGGGCGAATCCACCTACGAGCAGTACTTC. It is translated as CASSLDRGESTYEQYF. Filled out from reference TRBV11-2 and TRBJ2-7, the complete variable domain reads EAGVAQSPRYKIIEKRQSVAFWCNPISGHATLYWYQQILGQGPKLLIQFQNNGVVDDSQLPKDRFSAERLKGVDSTLKIQPAKLEDSAVYLCASSLDRGESTYEQYFGPGTRLTVT.

This chain joins TRBV23-1 and TRBJ2-4; tentatively, D is TRBD2 (6 bases). TRBV23-1 is given ORF status, its function remaining uncertain. The V end was cut by 4 bases, the J end by 1 base, with 11 bases between. CDR3 length equals 15 residues. The CDR3 DNA reads as TGCGCCAGCAGTCTTCCCCGGGAGGCCAAAAACATTCAGTACTTC. Translating it yields CASSLPREAKNIQYF.

CDR3 sequence reads: CASSIGQWETQYF. The CDR3, as DNA: TGTGCCAGCAGCATAGGACAGTGGGAGACCCAGTACTTC. The chain employs TRBV7-3 and TRBJ2-5; TRBD1 is a possible D gene (6 bases). V was clipped by 5 bases and J by 5 bases, with 12 bases between them. The germline V gene has CDR1 SGHTA and CDR2 FQGTGA. The CDR3 is 13 residues long.

This rearrangement joins TRBV2 to TRBJ1-5; 9 bases fit TRBD1. In germline, CDR1 is SNHLY, CDR2 FYNNEI. After removal of 5 bases from V and 7 bases from J, the junction contained 6 bases not matched to a gene. The CDR3 is 14 amino acids. The CDR3 sequence: CASSIQGAGQPQHF. DNA for the CDR3: TGTGCCAGCAGTATACAGGGGGCAGGGCAGCCCCAGCATTTT.

This clone was seen a single time. This chain connects TRBV5-1 to TRBJ2-7; TRBD1 matches at 9 bases. From germline, CDR1 is SGHRS and CDR2 YFSETQ. Trimming removed 3 bases from V and 3 bases from J; junction bases left unmatched: 7. This CDR3 has 15 residues. CDR3 DNA: TGCGCCAGCAGCTCAACCGGGACAGGGTTCTACGAGCAGTACTTC. It encodes CASSSTGTGFYEQYF.